The 15 T cell receptor beta chains reported below all come from one sample, sequenced in a study of OX40 agonist ivuxolimab in advanced cancers. Using immunoSEQ multiplex PCR, the repertoire was profiled, and TCRdb retains in-frame clones only, with some absent. Of approximately 60,000 clones in the sample, 70% to 90% were seen once. The sequenced sample was CD4+ or CD8+ T cells sorted from blood, obtained in a trial of the OX40 agonist ivuxolimab. The receptors were gathered from an adult with an advanced solid tumor such as melanoma, head and neck, liver or kidney cancer.

J is TRBJ1-4 and V is TRBV30; D is uncertain. Germline CDR1 reads GTSNPN; CDR2 reads SVGIG (reference sequence). The CDR3 runs 12 residues. Trimming removed 0 bases at V and 7 bases at J, with 6 bases between. The CDR3 loop is CAWSVAGEKLFF. The DNA of the CDR3 is TGTGCCTGGAGTGTTGCAGGTGAAAAACTGTTTTTT.

The gene calls are TRBV10-1 and TRBJ1-2, with 9 bases lining up with TRBD1. This CDR3 comprises 17 residues. Germline V gene sequence: CDR1 WNHNN, CDR2 SYGVQD (reference sequence). Trimming took 0 bases from V and 8 from J; bases not matched to a gene: 13. The CDR3 DNA follows: TGCGCCAGCAGTGAGTCTCTGACAGGGGGGTGGGTAGCGGGCTACACCTTC. Translation gives CASSESLTGGWVAGYTF.

This chain links TRBV19 with TRBJ2-1; 10 bases match TRBD2. J was trimmed by 4 bases and V by 5 bases; bases with no gene match: 11. The CDR3 has 17 amino acids. CDR1 is LNHDA, CDR2 SQIVND, per germline (reference sequence). The CDR3 region is CASSPFFPSGGYNEQFF. The CDR3 bases are TGTGCCAGTAGTCCCTTTTTCCCTAGCGGGGGATACAATGAGCAGTTCTTC.

This clone came up once. This rearrangement joins TRBV21-1 to TRBJ1-1. TRBV21-1 is designated a pseudogene. This CDR3 is 15 amino acids long. CDR3 sequence reads: CASSQGYVWGTEAFF. CDR3 bases: TGTGCCAGCAGCCAAGGCTATGTTTGGGGCACTGAAGCTTTCTTT.

The chain carries TRBV7-2 and TRBJ1-1; D is possibly TRBD1 (6 bases). Germline loops: CDR1 SGHTA, CDR2 FQGNSA. The CDR3 spans 14 residues. Deletions cut 5 bases from V and 1 base from J, with 11 bases between. CDR3 sequence: CASSPVTGNTEAFF. In nucleotides, the CDR3 is TGTGCCAGCAGCCCAGTGACAGGGAACACTGAAGCTTTCTTT.

CDR3 nucleotides: TGTGCCAGCAGTTCGACAGGCCACGAGCAGTACTTC. Amino acids: CASSSTGHEQYF. The chain joins TRBV27 to TRBJ2-7; tentative D call: TRBD1 (6 bases). Germline assignment: CDR1 MNHEY and CDR2 SMNVEV (reference sequence). This CDR3 has 12 amino acids. Trimming took off 4 bases at V and 5 bases at J, with 9 bases between the two ends.

V and J are TRBV2 and TRBJ1-4; 9 positions match TRBD1. This CDR3 has 14 amino acids. Trimming at V came to 8 bases and at J to 8 bases, leaving 9 bases not matched to a gene. The germline CDR1 and CDR2 sequences are SNHLY and FYNNEI. CDR3: CASEPGTGYEKLFF. The DNA of the CDR3 is TGTGCCAGCGAACCCGGGACAGGGTACGAAAAACTGTTTTTT.

The V call is TRBV6-5, the J call TRBJ2-1, with 13 bases that match TRBD2. From germline, CDR1 is MNHEY and CDR2 SVGAGI. The CDR3 is 13 residues long. Germline trimming cut 6 bases from V and 13 bases from J; bases unmatched to any gene: 6. CDR3 bases: TGTGCCAGCAGCCTTGGGACTAGCGGGATCCAGTTCTTC. It yields the protein CASSLGTSGIQFF.

J is TRBJ2-7 and V is TRBV10-3, with D perhaps TRBD1 (6 bases). The CDR3 contains 14 residues. CDR1 is ENHRY, CDR2 SYGVKD, per germline. The ends were cut back, 3 bases at V and 5 bases at J, with 14 bases in the middle. The CDR3 coding sequence is TGTGCCATCAGTGATACGGACAGTAGGCACGAGCAGTACTTC. Its translation: CAISDTDSRHEQYF.

The J gene is TRBJ1-6, the V gene TRBV5-5, with no clear D. The CDR3 length is 17 residues. Per the germline V gene, CDR1 is SGHKS and CDR2 is YYEKEE (reference sequence). The V gene lost 3 bases and the J gene lost 0 bases, with 13 bases spanning the gap. CDR3 nucleotide sequence: TGTGCCAGCAGCTCGGTCGGGGTGGGCTCCTATAATTCACCCCTCCACTTT. Its protein is CASSSVGVGSYNSPLHF.

The V gene is TRBV7-6, the J gene TRBJ2-7; unclear D gene. The CDR3 spans 15 residues. CDR1 is SGHVS and CDR2 is FNYEAQ in the germline V gene. V lost 1 base to trimming and J lost 3 bases, with 13 bases between them. CDR3 coding DNA: TGTGCCAGCAGCTTAGAGCCCGGGCTGGGCTACGAGCAGTACTTC. Its translation is CASSLEPGLGYEQYF.

The chain combines TRBV7-9 with TRBJ2-2; 10 bases are a match to TRBD2. CDR3 length: 16 residues. From germline, CDR1 is SEHNR and CDR2 FQNEAQ (reference sequence). V was pared by 4 bases and J by 5 bases, with 7 bases of the junction left unmatched. CDR3 coding DNA: TGTGCCAGCAGCTACGACCTAGCGGGAGAAACCGGGGAGCTGTTTTTT. Amino acids: CASSYDLAGETGELFF. The full variable domain, with the rest looked up from reference TRBV7-9 and TRBJ2-2, is DTGVSQNPRHKITKRGQNVTFRCDPISEHNRLYWYRQTLGQGPEFLTYFQNEAQLEKSRLLSDRFSAERPKGSFSTLEIQRTEQGDSAMYLCASSYDLAGETGELFFGEGSRLTVL.

This clone was found once. The rearrangement uses TRBV11-2 and TRBJ1-4; D may be TRBD1 (6 bases). Trimming took off 3 bases at V and 8 bases at J, with 7 bases between the two ends. Germline V gives CDR1 SGHAT, CDR2 FQNNGV. CDR3 length: 12 amino acids. CDR3 coding DNA: TGTGCCAGCAGCTTTGGGGGCGAAAAACTGTTTTTT. This codes for CASSFGGEKLFF.

The CDR3 reads CATSTPGTIASYEQYF. CDR3 DNA: TGTGCCACCAGCACGCCCGGGACTATCGCCTCCTACGAGCAGTACTTC. The chain uses TRBV15 and TRBJ2-7; 7 bases fit TRBD2. Trimming took 4 bases from V and 0 from J; bases not matched to a gene: 9. Per germline, CDR1 LNHNV and CDR2 YYDKDF (reference sequence). The CDR3 sequence is 16 residues long.

V gene TRBV7-2 combines with J gene TRBJ2-7, with D uncertain. V was clipped by 3 bases and J by 6 bases, with 12 bases between them. Germline V gene lookup returns CDR1 SGHTA and CDR2 FQGNSA. The CDR3 length is 13 residues. CDR3 amino acids: CASSLVVGSEQYF. The CDR3 nucleotides are TGTGCCAGCAGCTTGGTTGTGGGATCCGAGCAGTACTTC.